This TCR beta chain was observed in a study of blood T cell repertoires in COVID-19 (TCRdb year 2020). About the study as a whole: The collaborator samples originated in the United States, Italy and Spain and spanned the acute and convalescent phases of COVID-19. A freely available public database, intended as a resource for researchers studying the immune response to SARS-CoV-2, is where the repertoires were released. Deeply sampled blood TCRbeta repertoires from subjects exposed to, actively infected with, or recovered from COVID-19 were included in the dataset. Samples were obtained from the ongoing ImmuneRACE study (first 160 participants) and from some 1,200 subjects provided by 6 global collaborators. The sample metadata nearly always contained a de-identified subject ID, COVID-19 status, age in years and sex. The prospective study material was composed of cDNA or gDNA derived from T cells, B-cell-depleted T cells, or PBMCs. Where available, HLA class I and class II types were obtained from metadata supplied by the sample provider rather than from assay-based typing.

The CDR3 covers 14 residues, taking in both the cysteine and the phenylalanine. Only the CDR3 portion is preserved as DNA: 42 bases, with reading frame beginning at the first base. As encoded in the germline V gene, CDR1 is SGHTS while CDR2 is YDEGEE. Ends trimmed: V by 2 bases, J by 4 bases; bases unmatched to a gene: 2. General study outcomes and caveats: How much clinical and demographic metadata was included differed by source and by participant, and the metadata was provided uncurated.

As regards this clone: Its recognized antigen is unknown. Base qualities are not recorded, but no much larger clone differs from it by a single base.

TCRbeta CDR3 regions were amplified from genomic DNA by means of the immunoSEQ Assay, a bias-controlled multiplex PCR. Under the source paper's analysis protocol: The number of nucleated cells in each sample was estimated from the amplification of reference gene primers within the assay. Sequence reads were collapsed and filtered to measure the absolute abundance of every unique TCRbeta CDR3 rearrangement. For each sample, productive Simpson clonality was calculated by taking the square root of Simpson's diversity index across productive rearrangements. What TCRdb holds here is the immuneACCESS table cut down to in-frame rearrangements. Part of the clones is not present; checked against another copy, under half of the missing clones reflect an unresolved V gene, and the others are unexplained. The D gene and trimming were derived from the DNA, and the V and J assignments and clone size from that table. Across this sample there are tens of thousands of clones, with more than 80% seen only once. Of the sample, roughly 15% is held by the ten largest clones.

Whole blood was collected in K2EDTA tubes by collaborating institutions according to the institutions' own protocols. For TCRbeta analysis, collaborators shipped samples as frozen whole blood, isolated PBMCs, or DNA extracted from either of those sample types. The receptor was isolated from a human donor in a cohort sampled during active COVID-19. In this chain, TRBV5-8 is recombined with TRBJ2-5; TRBD1 matches 10 bases in the middle. Material for sequencing was peripheral blood. CDR3 sequence: CASSFGQGGETQYF. The DNA sequence follows: TGTGCCAGCAGCTTTGGACAGGGGGGAGAGACCCAGTACTTC.